In this sample, the clone carrying this T cell receptor beta chain turned up many times. This sample is drawn from a study of T-cell reconstitution after alpha-beta-depleted transplantation in children. For TCRbeta, the library was prepared with unique molecular identifiers. TCRdb re-analysed the PCR reads in MiXCR, keeping a single row per CDR3 protein. The sample lists approximately 640,000 distinct CDR3 sequences, around 16% seen once, with under 1.2% in the top ten. CDR1 is DFQATT, CDR2 SNEGSKA, per germline (reference sequence). The CDR3 sequence is 12 residues long. The V end lost 6 bases, the J end lost 7 bases, and 15 bases lay between the germline ends.

Source: PBMCs from the stem cell graft donor, taken from the stem cell graft. This receptor was taken from a human donor who donated a stem cell graft to a child with acute myeloid leukemia. The V gene is TRBV20-1, the J gene TRBJ1-1; the D is unclear. The CDR3 DNA reads as TGCAGTGCGCCTTCTATTCGATATGAAGCTTTCTTT. Protein product: CSAPSIRYEAFF.